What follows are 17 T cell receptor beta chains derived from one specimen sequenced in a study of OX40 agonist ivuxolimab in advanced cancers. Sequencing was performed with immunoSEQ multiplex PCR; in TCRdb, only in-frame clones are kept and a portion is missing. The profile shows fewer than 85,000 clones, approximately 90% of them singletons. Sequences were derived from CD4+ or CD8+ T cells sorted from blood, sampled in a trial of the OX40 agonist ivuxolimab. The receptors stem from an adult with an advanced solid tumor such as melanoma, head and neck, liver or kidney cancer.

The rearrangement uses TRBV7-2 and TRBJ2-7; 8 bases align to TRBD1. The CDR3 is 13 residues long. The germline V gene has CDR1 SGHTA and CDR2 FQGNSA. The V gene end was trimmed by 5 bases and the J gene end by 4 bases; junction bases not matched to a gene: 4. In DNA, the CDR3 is TGTGCCAGCAGCCCGGGGGACAGGTACGAGCAGTACTTC. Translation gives CASSPGDRYEQYF.

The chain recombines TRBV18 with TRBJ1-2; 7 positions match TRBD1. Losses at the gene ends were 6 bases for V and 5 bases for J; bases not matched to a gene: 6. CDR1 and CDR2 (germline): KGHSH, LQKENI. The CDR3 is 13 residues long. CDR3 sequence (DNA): TGTGCCAGCTCCCAGGGACAGAGTTATGGCTACACCTTC. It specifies CASSQGQSYGYTF.

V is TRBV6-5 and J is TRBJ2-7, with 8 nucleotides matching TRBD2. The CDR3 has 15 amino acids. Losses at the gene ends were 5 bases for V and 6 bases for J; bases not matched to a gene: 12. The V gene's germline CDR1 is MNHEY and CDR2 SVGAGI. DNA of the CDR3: TGTGCCAGCAGTATACCCCAGGGACTAGTCGGCGAGCAGTACTTC. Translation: CASSIPQGLVGEQYF.

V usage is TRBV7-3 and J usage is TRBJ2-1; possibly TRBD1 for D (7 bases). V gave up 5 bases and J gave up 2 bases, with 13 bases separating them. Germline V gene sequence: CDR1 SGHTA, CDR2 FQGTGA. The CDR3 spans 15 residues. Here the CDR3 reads CASSRQGGTYNEQFF. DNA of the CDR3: TGTGCCAGCAGCCGACAGGGAGGCACCTACAATGAGCAGTTCTTC.

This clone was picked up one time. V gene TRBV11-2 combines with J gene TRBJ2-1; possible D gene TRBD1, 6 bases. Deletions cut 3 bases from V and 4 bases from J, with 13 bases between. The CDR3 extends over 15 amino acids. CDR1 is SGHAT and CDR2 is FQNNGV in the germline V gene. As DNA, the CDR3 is TGTGCCAGCAGCTTGGGGGCACGGAGATACAATGAGCAGTTCTTC. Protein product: CASSLGARRYNEQFF.

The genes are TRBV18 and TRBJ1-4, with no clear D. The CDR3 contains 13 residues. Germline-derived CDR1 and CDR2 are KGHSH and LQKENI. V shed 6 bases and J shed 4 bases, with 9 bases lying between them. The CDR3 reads CASSPGVNEKLFF. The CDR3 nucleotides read TGTGCCAGCTCGCCCGGGGTTAATGAAAAACTGTTTTTT.

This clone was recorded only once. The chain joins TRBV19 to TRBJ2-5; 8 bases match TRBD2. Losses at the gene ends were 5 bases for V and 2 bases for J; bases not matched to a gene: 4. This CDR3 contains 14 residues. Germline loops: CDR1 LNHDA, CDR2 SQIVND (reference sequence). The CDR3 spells CASSGTSKQETQYF. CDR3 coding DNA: TGTGCCAGTAGTGGGACTAGTAAGCAAGAGACCCAGTACTTC.

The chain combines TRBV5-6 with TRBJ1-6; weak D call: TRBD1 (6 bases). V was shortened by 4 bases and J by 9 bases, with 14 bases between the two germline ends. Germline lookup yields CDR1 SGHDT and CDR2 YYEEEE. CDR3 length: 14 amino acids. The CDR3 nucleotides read TGTGCCAGCAGCCCGCGGGGGGGGCTTTCACCCCTCCACTTT. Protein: CASSPRGGLSPLHF.

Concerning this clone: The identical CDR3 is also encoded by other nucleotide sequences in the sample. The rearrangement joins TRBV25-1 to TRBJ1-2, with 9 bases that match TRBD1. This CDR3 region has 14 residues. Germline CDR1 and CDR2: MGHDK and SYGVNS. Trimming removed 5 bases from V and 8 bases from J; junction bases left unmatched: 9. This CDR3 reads CASSRGQGGKGYTF. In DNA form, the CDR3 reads TGTGCCAGCAGTAGGGGACAGGGTGGGAAAGGCTACACCTTC.

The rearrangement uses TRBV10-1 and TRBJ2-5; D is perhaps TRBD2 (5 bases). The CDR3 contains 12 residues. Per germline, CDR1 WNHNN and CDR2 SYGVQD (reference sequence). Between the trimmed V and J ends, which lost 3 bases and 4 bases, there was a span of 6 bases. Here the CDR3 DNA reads TGCGCCAGCAGTGATCGGGGAGAGACCCAGTACTTC. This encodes CASSDRGETQYF.

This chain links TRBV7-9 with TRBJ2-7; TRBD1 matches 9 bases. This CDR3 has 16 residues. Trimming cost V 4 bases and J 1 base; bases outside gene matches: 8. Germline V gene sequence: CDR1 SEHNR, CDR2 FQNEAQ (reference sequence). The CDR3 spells CASSSLPGQGSYEQYF. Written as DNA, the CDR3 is TGTGCCAGCAGCTCCCTACCGGGACAGGGTTCCTACGAGCAGTACTTC. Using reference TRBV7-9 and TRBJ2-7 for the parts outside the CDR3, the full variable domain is DTGVSQNPRHKITKRGQNVTFRCDPISEHNRLYWYRQTLGQGPEFLTYFQNEAQLEKSRLLSDRFSAERPKGSFSTLEIQRTEQGDSAMYLCASSSLPGQGSYEQYFGPGTRLTVT.

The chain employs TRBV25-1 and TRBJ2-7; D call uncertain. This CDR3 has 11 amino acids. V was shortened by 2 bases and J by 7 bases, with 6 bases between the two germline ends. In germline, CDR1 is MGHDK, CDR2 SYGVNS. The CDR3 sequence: CASSEVREQYF. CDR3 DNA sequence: TGTGCCAGCAGTGAAGTTAGGGAGCAGTACTTC.

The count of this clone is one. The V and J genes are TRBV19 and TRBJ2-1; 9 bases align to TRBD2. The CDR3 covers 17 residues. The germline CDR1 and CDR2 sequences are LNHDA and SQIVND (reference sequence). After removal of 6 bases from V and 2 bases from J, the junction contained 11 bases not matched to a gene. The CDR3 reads CASSPTSLAGAYNEQFF. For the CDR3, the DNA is TGTGCCAGTAGCCCAACCTCCTTAGCGGGGGCCTACAATGAGCAGTTCTTC. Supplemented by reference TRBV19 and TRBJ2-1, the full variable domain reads DGGITQSPKYLFRKEGQNVTLSCEQNLNHDAMYWYRQDPGQGLRLIYYSQIVNDFQKGDIAEGYSVSREKKESFPLTVTSAQKNPTAFYLCASSPTSLAGAYNEQFFGPGTRLTVL.

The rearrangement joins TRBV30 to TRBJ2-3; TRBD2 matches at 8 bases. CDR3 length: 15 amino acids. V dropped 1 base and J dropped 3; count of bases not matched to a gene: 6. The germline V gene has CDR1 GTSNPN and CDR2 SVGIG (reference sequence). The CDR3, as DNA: TGTGCCTGGAGTGGGGGGTTAGCGGGAACAGATACGCAGTATTTT. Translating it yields CAWSGGLAGTDTQYF.

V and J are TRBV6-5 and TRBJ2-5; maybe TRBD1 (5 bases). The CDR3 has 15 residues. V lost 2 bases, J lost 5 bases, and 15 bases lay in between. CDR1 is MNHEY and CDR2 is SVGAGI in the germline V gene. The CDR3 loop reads CASSYQAGSVETQYF. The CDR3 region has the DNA TGTGCCAGCAGTTACCAGGCAGGGTCGGTCGAGACCCAGTACTTC.

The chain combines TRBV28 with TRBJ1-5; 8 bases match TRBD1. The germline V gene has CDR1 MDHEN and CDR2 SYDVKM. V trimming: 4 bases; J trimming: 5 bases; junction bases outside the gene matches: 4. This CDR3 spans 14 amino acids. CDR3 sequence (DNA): TGTGCCAGCAGTTCTGCGGACAGGGATCAGCCCCAGCATTTT. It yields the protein CASSSADRDQPQHF.

CDR3 residues: CASSPRITSGEKLFF. CDR3 nucleotides: TGTGCCAGCTCACCACGTATTACCTCGGGAGAAAAACTGTTTTTT. The chain recombines TRBV18 with TRBJ1-4; D is unresolved. Germline V gene sequence: CDR1 KGHSH, CDR2 LQKENI. The germline V and J ends were trimmed by 1 base and 8 bases, with 14 bases remaining between them. The CDR3 covers 15 residues.